Below are 4 T cell receptor beta chains sequenced from a single sample in a study of CD8 T cells in Susac syndrome. Random hexamers were used to reverse transcribe an amount of roughly 0.5 to 1 ug RNA. One entry per CDR3 protein results from TCRdb running MiXCR on the immunoSEQ multiplex PCR reads. The sample consists of about 120,000 distinct CDR3 sequences, roughly 94% of them appearing once. Sequenced material: CD4+ T cells from PBMCs. The receptors shown here come from a human donor in good health.

This sequence joins TRBV12-3 or TRBV12-4 and TRBJ1-2, with a weak D call TRBD1 (6 bases). This CDR3 has 14 amino acids. Between the trimmed V and J ends, which lost 6 bases and 1 base, there was a span of 12 bases. The DNA of the CDR3 is TGTGCCAGCAGCCGATCGGACAGTAACTATGGCTACACCTTC. Its protein is CASSRSDSNYGYTF.

The rearrangement joins TRBV7-2 to TRBJ1-3, with D unclear. Trimming took off 0 bases at V and 0 bases at J, with 9 bases between the two ends. Germline CDR1 and CDR2: SGHTA and FQGNSA. The CDR3 runs to 16 residues. The CDR3 DNA sequence: TGTGCCAGCAGCTTAGCGAACAGCTTCTCTGGAAACACCATATATTTT. It codes for CASSLANSFSGNTIYF. The entire variable domain, with the rest obtained from reference TRBV7-2 and TRBJ1-3, is as follows: GAGVSQSPSNKVTEKGKDVELRCDPISGHTALYWYRQSLGQGLEFLIYFQGNSAPDKSGLPSDRFSAERTGGSVSTLTIQRTQQEDSAVYLCASSLANSFSGNTIYFGEGSWLTVV.

The chain couples TRBV19 to TRBJ2-5; no clear D gene. The V gene lost 2 bases and the J gene lost 5 bases, with 9 bases spanning the gap. Germline lookup yields CDR1 LNHDA and CDR2 SQIVND (reference sequence). This CDR3 is 13 amino acids long. The CDR3 here is CASSISVEETQYF. In DNA form, the CDR3 reads TGTGCCAGTAGTATAAGTGTGGAGGAGACCCAGTACTTC.

V gene TRBV5-6 combines with J gene TRBJ1-1; possibly TRBD1 for D (5 bases). The CDR3 covers 14 residues. Germline V gene lookup returns CDR1 SGHDT and CDR2 YYEEEE. V gave up 4 bases and J gave up 0 bases, with 10 bases separating them. The DNA of the CDR3 is TGTGCCAGCAGCCCCGGGACGGTGAACACTGAAGCTTTCTTT. Its protein is CASSPGTVNTEAFF.